These 29 T cell receptor beta chains came from one sample sequenced in a study of CD8+ T cells in alopecia areata. cDNA serving as the sequencing template came from extracted, reverse transcribed RNA. Assay used: immunoSEQ multiplex PCR; TCRdb lists only in-frame clones, some missing. Among about 99,000 clones listed, approximately 84% were seen once. Treatment indicated: oral pan-JAK inhibitor, 5-10 mg twice daily. The sequenced sample was CD8+ T cells sorted from blood, obtained at week 34, from a patient treated with tofacitinib. The receptors originated from a human donor with alopecia areata.

The V gene is TRBV25-1, the J gene TRBJ1-6; possible D gene TRBD1, 6 bases. The CDR3 is made up of 15 amino acids. V dropped 6 bases and J dropped 4 bases, with 13 bases sitting between them. Germline V CDR1 and CDR2: MGHDK, SYGVNS. The CDR3 bases are TGTGCCAGCAGAAAAGCAGGGGCTTATAATTCACCCCTCCACTTT. Translated, it gives CASRKAGAYNSPLHF.

V gene TRBV4-1 combines with J gene TRBJ2-7; 11 bases agree with TRBD2. Germline V gene lookup returns CDR1 MGHRA and CDR2 YSYEKL. The V gene end was trimmed by 0 bases and the J gene end by 3 bases; junction bases not matched to a gene: 7. There are 17 residues in the CDR3. This CDR3 reads CASSQDQVLAGDYEQYF. CDR3 nucleotide sequence: TGCGCCAGCAGCCAAGATCAGGTACTAGCGGGGGACTACGAGCAGTACTTC.

This clone has just one count. The chain joins TRBV7-9 to TRBJ2-1, with D uncertain. CDR1 and CDR2 (germline): SEHNR, FQNEAQ (reference sequence). This CDR3 is 17 amino acids long. V was clipped by 1 base and J by 8 bases, with 21 bases between them. CDR3 nucleotide sequence: TGTGCCAGCAGCTTAGTTAGTTCGGGTGGCTATAAGGATGAGCAGTTCTTC. It codes for CASSLVSSGGYKDEQFF.

This sequence joins TRBV5-4 and TRBJ2-1; D gene unclear. The ends were cut back, 1 base at V and 10 bases at J, with 6 bases in the middle. Looked up from germline, CDR1 is SGHNT and CDR2 is YYREEE (reference sequence). This CDR3 contains 11 residues. The CDR3 spells CASSLRTEQFF. The DNA for the CDR3 is TGTGCCAGCAGCTTGCGGACCGAGCAGTTCTTC.

The genes are TRBV27 and TRBJ2-1; 7 bases agree with TRBD2. Per germline, CDR1 MNHEY and CDR2 SMNVEV (reference sequence). V gave up 6 bases and J gave up 5 bases; unmatched junction bases: 7. The CDR3 spans 14 residues. The CDR3 region is CASRGLEDNNEQFF. The CDR3 DNA sequence: TGTGCCAGCAGAGGACTAGAGGATAACAATGAGCAGTTCTTC.

The V gene is TRBV7-6, the J gene TRBJ2-3; 12 nucleotides line up with TRBD2. The CDR3 is 16 amino acids. V was clipped by 2 bases and J by 5 bases; unmatched bases: 5. Germline CDR1 and CDR2: SGHVS and FNYEAQ. CDR3 protein: CASSLLLAGGIDTQYF. The CDR3 DNA sequence: TGTGCCAGCAGCTTATTACTAGCGGGAGGTATAGATACGCAGTATTTT.

The chain carries TRBV5-6 and TRBJ2-7, with D maybe TRBD2 (5 bases). V lost 7 bases and J lost 0, with 20 bases in between. The CDR3 loop spans 16 amino acids. Germline V CDR1 and CDR2: SGHDT, YYEEEE. The CDR3 loop reads CASSDHGLRPSYEQYF. In DNA form, the CDR3 reads TGTGCCAGCTCTGATCATGGACTGAGGCCCTCCTACGAGCAGTACTTC.

The J gene is TRBJ1-1, the V gene TRBV30; 8 nucleotides match TRBD1. This CDR3 is 13 amino acids long. Trimming cost V 3 bases and J 5 bases; bases outside gene matches: 5. Germline-derived CDR1 and CDR2 are GTSNPN and SVGIG (reference sequence). The CDR3 reads CAWRGQGRTEAFF. The DNA of the CDR3 is TGTGCCTGGAGAGGACAGGGTCGGACTGAAGCTTTCTTT.

This clone was detected once. This rearrangement joins TRBV4-1 to TRBJ1-1, with D tentatively TRBD1 (5 bases). V lost 3 bases to trimming and J lost 1 base, with 9 bases between them. This CDR3 has 14 amino acids. CDR1 and CDR2 (germline): MGHRA, YSYEKL. CDR3 sequence (DNA): TGCGCCAGCAGCCACGAAACAGGGAACACTGAAGCTTTCTTT. It is translated as CASSHETGNTEAFF.

The chain links TRBV11-2 to TRBJ2-5; the D call may be TRBD1 or TRBD2 (6 bases each). The germline V and J ends were trimmed by 0 bases and 2 bases, with 10 bases remaining between them. Per the germline V gene, CDR1 is SGHAT and CDR2 is FQNNGV. The CDR3 runs to 15 residues. CDR3 amino acids: CASSLDGGPQETQYF. In DNA, the CDR3 is TGTGCCAGCAGCTTAGACGGGGGCCCACAAGAGACCCAGTACTTC.

This chain connects TRBV5-1 to TRBJ2-7; D possibly corresponds to TRBD1 (6 bases). Germline-derived CDR1 and CDR2 are SGHRS and YFSETQ. The V gene lost 4 bases and the J gene lost 1 base, with 12 bases spanning the gap. This CDR3 is 14 amino acids long. The CDR3 here is CASSPDRESYEQYF. The CDR3 region has the DNA TGCGCCAGCAGCCCGGACAGAGAGTCCTACGAGCAGTACTTC.

The DNA for the CDR3 is TGTGCCAGCAGTTTGTCGGCAGGGTTGGTAGCTTTCTTT. Encoded protein: CASSLSAGLVAFF. V usage is TRBV27 and J usage is TRBJ1-1; weak D call: TRBD1 (5 bases). Germline assignment: CDR1 MNHEY and CDR2 SMNVEV (reference sequence). This CDR3 comprises 13 residues. Trimming removed 3 bases at V and 10 bases at J, with 15 bases between.

V is TRBV5-4 and J is TRBJ2-7; the D is unclear. CDR3 size: 11 residues. Trimming removed 2 bases from V and 5 bases from J, with 5 bases in between. CDR1 and CDR2 (germline): SGHNT, YYREEE (reference sequence). This chain's CDR3 is CASSLINEQYF. The CDR3 DNA follows: TGTGCCAGCAGCTTAATTAACGAGCAGTACTTC.

CDR3 DNA sequence: TGTGCCAGCAGTGAACGTGAAAGGGGTGCCAACTCCTATAATTCACCCCTCCACTTT. Protein sequence: CASSERERGANSYNSPLHF. The chain combines TRBV2 with TRBJ1-6, with D perhaps TRBD1 (5 bases). V dropped 2 bases and J dropped 0 bases, with 17 bases sitting between them. Germline lookup yields CDR1 SNHLY and CDR2 FYNNEI. The CDR3 covers 19 residues.

The chain couples TRBV27 to TRBJ2-7, with D maybe TRBD1 (5 bases). The germline V gene has CDR1 MNHEY and CDR2 SMNVEV (reference sequence). The length of the CDR3 is 13 residues. V lost 2 bases, J lost 1 base, and 6 bases lay in between. CDR3 sequence reads: CASSLRQSYEQYF. The DNA for the CDR3 is TGTGCCAGCAGTTTACGACAGTCCTACGAGCAGTACTTC.

The chain links TRBV7-9 to TRBJ2-1; 11 bases are a match to TRBD2. The CDR3 loop spans 18 amino acids. The germline V gene encodes CDR1 SEHNR and CDR2 FQNEAQ (reference sequence). With 3 bases clipped from V and 1 base from J, the junction kept 8 bases outside the gene matches. CDR3 nucleotides: TGTGCCAGCAGCTTTGACCTCGCTAGCGGGAGGTCCTACAATGAGCAGTTCTTC. Protein sequence: CASSFDLASGRSYNEQFF.

The chain links TRBV9 to TRBJ2-7; D possibly corresponds to TRBD1 (5 bases). Trimming took off 3 bases at V and 5 bases at J, with 15 bases between the two ends. Germline V gene lookup returns CDR1 SGDLS and CDR2 YYNGEE. The CDR3 length is 14 residues. The CDR3 loop reads CASSAEIGAHEQYF. The CDR3 nucleotides read TGTGCCAGCAGCGCCGAGATAGGGGCCCACGAGCAGTACTTC. Full variable domain (missing parts from reference TRBV9 and TRBJ2-7): DSGVTQTPKHLITATGQRVTLRCSPRSGDLSVYWYQQSLDQGLQFLIQYYNGEERAKGNILERFSAQQFPDLHSELNLSSLELGDSALYFCASSAEIGAHEQYFGPGTRLTVT.

This clone was seen a handful of times. V is TRBV29-1 and J is TRBJ2-3; 12 bases agree with TRBD2. This CDR3 is 16 amino acids long. V lost 1 base and J lost 2; bases outside the gene matches: 4. From germline, CDR1 is SQVTM and CDR2 ANQGSEA. CDR3 loop: CSVEASSGRVTDTQYF. The CDR3 nucleotides read TGCAGCGTTGAAGCCTCTAGCGGGAGGGTCACAGATACGCAGTATTTT.

The chain carries TRBV9 and TRBJ1-2; D uncertain. The CDR3 runs to 12 residues. V lost 0 bases, J lost 3 bases, and 3 bases lay in between. In germline, CDR1 is SGDLS, CDR2 YYNGEE. The CDR3 is CASSVGDYGYTF. DNA of the CDR3: TGTGCCAGCAGCGTAGGTGACTATGGCTACACCTTC.

This clone occurred once. The J gene is TRBJ1-1, the V gene TRBV27, with D perhaps matching TRBD1 (5 bases). V lost 2 bases, J lost 0 bases, and 13 bases lay in between. There are 16 residues in the CDR3. Germline CDR1 is MNHEY and CDR2 is SMNVEV (reference sequence). The CDR3 DNA reads as TGTGCCAGCAGTTTAAGTCCCGCAGGGCTGAACACTGAAGCTTTCTTT. This codes for CASSLSPAGLNTEAFF.

In the case of this clone: Mismatch with germline at one junction end may stem from a read error. This chain connects TRBV6-5 to TRBJ2-1, with D possibly TRBD2 on 6 matching bases. The length of the CDR3 is 11 residues. The germline V gene has CDR1 MNHEY and CDR2 SVGAGI. The CDR3 here is CAATGVGEQFF. As DNA, the CDR3 is TGCGCAGCAACGGGGGTGGGGGAGCAGTTCTTC.

The chain joins TRBV5-1 to TRBJ1-4; D is undetermined. Germline CDR1 is SGHRS and CDR2 is YFSETQ. The CDR3 length is 15 residues. The V gene lost 0 bases and the J gene lost 0 bases, with 6 bases spanning the gap. The CDR3 DNA reads as TGCGCCAGCAGCTTGGACGGTACAACTAATGAAAAACTGTTTTTT. This gives the protein CASSLDGTTNEKLFF. Full variable domain (missing parts from reference TRBV5-1 and TRBJ1-4): KAGVTQTPRYLIKTRGQQVTLSCSPISGHRSVSWYQQTPGQGLQFLFEYFSETQRNKGNFPGRFSGRQFSNSRSEMNVSTLELGDSALYLCASSLDGTTNEKLFFGSGTQLSVL.

This clone appeared a single time. V usage is TRBV23-1 and J usage is TRBJ1-1; D ambiguous. TRBV23-1 is recorded as an ORF, its role being uncertain. The CDR3 contains 15 residues. The V end was cut by 1 base, the J end by 2 bases, with 11 bases between. The CDR3 protein is CASSQYARINTEAFF. CDR3 sequence (DNA): TGCGCCAGCAGTCAATACGCCCGAATAAACACTGAAGCTTTCTTT.

The chain links TRBV9 to TRBJ2-7; 7 positions match TRBD1. From germline, CDR1 is SGDLS and CDR2 YYNGEE. Trimming took 3 bases from V and 6 from J; bases not matched to a gene: 9. CDR3 size: 14 residues. In DNA form, the CDR3 reads TGTGCCAGCAGCGCCCGACAGGGAACGAGCGAGCAGTACTTC. Its protein is CASSARQGTSEQYF. The whole variable domain, filled in from reference TRBV9 and TRBJ2-7, reads DSGVTQTPKHLITATGQRVTLRCSPRSGDLSVYWYQQSLDQGLQFLIQYYNGEERAKGNILERFSAQQFPDLHSELNLSSLELGDSALYFCASSARQGTSEQYFGPGTRLTVT.

The V call is TRBV5-4, the J call TRBJ2-7, with a tentative D call TRBD2 (5 bases). Germline V CDR1 and CDR2: SGHNT, YYREEE (reference sequence). V was pared by 4 bases and J by 6 bases, with 14 bases between. The CDR3 loop spans 13 amino acids. The CDR3 DNA reads TGTGCCAGCAGCAACGGGGATCAGCTCGAGCAGTACTTC. The encoded protein is CASSNGDQLEQYF.

This chain links TRBV7-8 with TRBJ1-3; the match to TRBD1 covers 10 bases. The CDR3 totals 17 residues. Germline V gene data show CDR1 as SGHVS and CDR2 as FQNEAQ. V shed 2 bases, J shed 1 base, and the junction held 5 bases outside the gene matches. The CDR3 reads CASSLPRTGGSGNTIYF. The CDR3, as DNA: TGTGCCAGCAGCTTACCACGGACAGGGGGATCTGGAAACACCATATATTTT.

The J gene is TRBJ1-2, the V gene TRBV29-1; D unclear. The germline gives CDR1 SQVTM, CDR2 ANQGSEA. Trimming took off 2 bases at V and 8 bases at J, with 9 bases between the two ends. The CDR3 covers 11 residues. This CDR3 reads CSVETGFGYTF. For the CDR3, the DNA is TGCAGCGTTGAAACGGGGTTCGGCTACACCTTC.

CDR3 DNA sequence: TGTGCCACCCGGACAGGGGAAACTGAAGCTTTCTTT. Translation: CATRTGETEAFF. The chain is built from TRBV19 and TRBJ1-1; TRBD1 matches 9 bases. CDR3 length equals 12 residues. V lost 10 bases and J lost 5; bases outside the gene matches: 5. The germline CDR1 and CDR2 sequences are LNHDA and SQIVND (reference sequence).

The V call is TRBV2, the J call TRBJ2-1; 7 nucleotides agree with TRBD2. Unmatched junction bases numbered 8, after V lost 3 bases and J lost 9 bases. There are 14 residues in the CDR3. CDR1 SNHLY and CDR2 FYNNEI come from the germline V gene. The CDR3 protein is CASSDRREGGEQFF. CDR3 nucleotide sequence: TGTGCCAGCAGTGACCGCAGGGAGGGTGGTGAGCAGTTCTTC.